Following are 24 T cell receptor beta chains from one sample sequenced in a study of blood T cell repertoires in COVID-19. The repertoire was sequenced with immunoSEQ multiplex PCR; TCRdb's copy has only in-frame clones and lacks some. Here the sample spans 110,000 or so clones, about 86% being singletons. Sequencing was done on a sample of peripheral blood. The origin of the receptors is a woman aged 50 to 60 with acute or convalescent COVID-19.

The V gene is TRBV2, the J gene TRBJ1-2; 7 bases fit TRBD1. CDR1 and CDR2 (germline): SNHLY, FYNNEI. This CDR3 spans 15 amino acids. V was clipped by 6 bases and J by 4 bases; unmatched bases: 11. CDR3 region: CASRYHRGGPYGYTF. The DNA of the CDR3 is TGTGCCAGCAGATACCACAGGGGTGGCCCCTATGGCTACACCTTC.

This chain links TRBV5-1 with TRBJ2-6; 8 bases are a match to TRBD1. The CDR3 consists of 17 residues. The germline V gene has CDR1 SGHRS and CDR2 YFSETQ. V dropped 4 bases and J dropped 0; count of bases not matched to a gene: 6. Written as DNA, the CDR3 is TGCGCCAGCAGCCAAAGGACAGGGAGCTCTGGGGCCAACGTCCTGACTTTC. It is translated as CASSQRTGSSGANVLTF.

V gene TRBV19 combines with J gene TRBJ1-5, with 9 bases matching TRBD1. The germline V gene has CDR1 LNHDA and CDR2 SQIVND (reference sequence). The CDR3 is 12 amino acids. J was trimmed by 11 bases and V by 4 bases; bases with no gene match: 3. The chain's CDR3 is CASSRTGVAQHF. CDR3 nucleotide sequence: TGTGCCAGTAGTAGGACAGGGGTTGCCCAGCATTTT.

A remark on this clone: This same CDR3 is encoded by further DNA sequences in the sample. The chain carries TRBV2 and TRBJ1-5, with a weak D call TRBD1 (6 bases). Trimming took off 5 bases at V and 1 base at J, with 12 bases between the two ends. Germline lookup yields CDR1 SNHLY and CDR2 FYNNEI. The CDR3 spans 15 residues. The CDR3 reads CASSSGERSNQPQHF. CDR3 nucleotide sequence: TGTGCCAGCAGTTCAGGGGAGAGGAGCAATCAGCCCCAGCATTTT.

The V gene is TRBV30, the J gene TRBJ2-1; D might be TRBD1 (6 bases). The CDR3 consists of 12 residues. V dropped 4 bases and J dropped 3 bases, with 7 bases sitting between them. CDR1 is GTSNPN, CDR2 SVGIG, per germline (reference sequence). In DNA form, the CDR3 reads TGTGCCTGGAAACAGGGCTACAATGAGCAGTTCTTC. This translates into CAWKQGYNEQFF.

The chain carries TRBV7-2 and TRBJ2-7; tentatively, D is TRBD1 (6 bases). The germline CDR1 and CDR2 sequences are SGHTA and FQGNSA. The V and J ends lost 6 bases and 0 bases respectively, with 15 bases between them. The CDR3 loop spans 15 amino acids. CDR3 protein: CASSRDTQSSYEQYF. The CDR3, as DNA: TGTGCCAGCAGTAGGGACACGCAAAGCTCCTACGAGCAGTACTTC.

The chain joins TRBV11-2 to TRBJ1-2; 11 bases are shared with TRBD1. Per the germline V gene, CDR1 is SGHAT and CDR2 is FQNNGV. V was clipped by 5 bases and J by 6 bases; unmatched bases: 5. The CDR3 contains 14 residues. For the CDR3, the DNA is TGTGCCAGCAGCCTGGACAGGGGGCCTAATGGCTACACCTTC. It yields the protein CASSLDRGPNGYTF.

V is TRBV6-1 and J is TRBJ2-7; tentative D call: TRBD1 (6 bases). Trimming shortened V by 3 bases and J by 0 bases, and 9 bases separated the two germline ends. This CDR3 spans 14 amino acids. Looked up from germline, CDR1 is MNHNS and CDR2 is SASEGT. The CDR3 DNA follows: TGTGCCAGCAGTGACAGGGGAGTCTCCTACGAGCAGTACTTC. Translated, it gives CASSDRGVSYEQYF.

The chain couples TRBV19 to TRBJ1-6; D may be TRBD1 (5 bases). Trimming removed 8 bases at V and 2 bases at J, with 13 bases between. Germline values: CDR1 LNHDA, CDR2 SQIVND (reference sequence). The length of the CDR3 is 15 residues. This chain's CDR3 is CASRDSEAYNSPLHF. The CDR3 nucleotides are TGTGCCAGTCGGGACTCCGAGGCCTATAATTCACCCCTCCACTTT.

The chain recombines TRBV19 with TRBJ1-5; D not certain. Germline CDR1 LNHDA, CDR2 SQIVND (reference sequence). With 1 base removed from V and 1 base from J, the gap between germline ends came to 5 bases. The CDR3 totals 14 residues. The CDR3 sequence: CASSIVASNQPQHF. Here the CDR3 DNA reads TGTGCCAGTAGTATAGTGGCCAGCAATCAGCCCCAGCATTTT.

This rearrangement joins TRBV5-1 to TRBJ2-6; a weak D match, TRBD1 (5 bases). The germline CDR1 and CDR2 sequences are SGHRS and YFSETQ. Trimming took off 5 bases at V and 1 base at J, with 10 bases between the two ends. This CDR3 region has 15 residues. The CDR3 DNA reads TGCGCCAGCAGTTCTCAGGGATCTGGGGCCAACGTCCTGACTTTC. Translation: CASSSQGSGANVLTF.

The chain is built from TRBV6-5 and TRBJ2-1; possibly TRBD1 for D (5 bases). Per germline, CDR1 MNHEY and CDR2 SVGAGI. CDR3 length: 15 residues. V dropped 2 bases and J dropped 5 bases, with 13 bases sitting between them. In DNA, the CDR3 is TGTGCCAGCAGTTACCTTGGGGCCTCTAACAATGAGCAGTTCTTC. It specifies CASSYLGASNNEQFF.

This clone was counted a single time. The CDR3 DNA sequence: TGTGCCAGCCGCATCCCGTCGGGCGGGAGTCGGGAGACCCAGTACTTC. Its translation: CASRIPSGGSRETQYF. The chain employs TRBV7-8 and TRBJ2-5, with 7 bases identical to TRBD2. J lost 5 bases, V lost 8 bases, and 17 bases had no gene match. The CDR3 totals 16 residues. The germline V gene has CDR1 SGHVS and CDR2 FQNEAQ.

In its sample, this clone was seen a few times. V usage is TRBV19 and J usage is TRBJ1-2, with TRBD1 as a possible D gene (6 bases). The CDR3 covers 13 residues. The germline V gene has CDR1 LNHDA and CDR2 SQIVND (reference sequence). V lost 4 bases to trimming and J lost 5 bases, with 11 bases between them. The CDR3 is CASSTGTRYGYTF. The DNA for the CDR3 is TGTGCCAGTAGTACCGGGACAAGATATGGCTACACCTTC.

The chain has TRBV11-2 and TRBJ2-7; the D gene is possibly TRBD2 (7 bases). The germline gives CDR1 SGHAT, CDR2 FQNNGV. Between the trimmed V and J ends, which lost 3 bases and 5 bases, there was a span of 14 bases. The CDR3 has 14 amino acids. CDR3 region: CASSLGAGEDEQYF. The CDR3 DNA reads TGTGCCAGCAGCTTGGGGGCGGGAGAGGACGAGCAGTACTTC.

The chain recombines TRBV7-9 with TRBJ1-5; 10 nucleotides agree with TRBD1. V trimming: 4 bases; J trimming: 5 bases; junction bases outside the gene matches: 11. This CDR3 contains 17 residues. Germline CDR1 is SEHNR and CDR2 is FQNEAQ (reference sequence). The CDR3 protein is CASSSAFTGTGDQPQHF. The CDR3 region has the DNA TGTGCCAGCAGCTCAGCTTTTACCGGGACAGGGGATCAGCCCCAGCATTTT.

The CDR3 DNA is TGCGCCAGCAGCTCCGGGGGTAATGAAAAACTGTTTTTT. Amino acid sequence: CASSSGGNEKLFF. This sequence joins TRBV5-1 and TRBJ1-4; D perhaps matches TRBD1 (5 bases). The germline CDR1 and CDR2 sequences are SGHRS and YFSETQ. Trimming shortened V by 3 bases and J by 4 bases, and 7 bases separated the two germline ends. CDR3 size: 13 residues.

V and J are TRBV5-1 and TRBJ2-5; a possible D gene is TRBD2 (5 bases). Germline assignment: CDR1 SGHRS and CDR2 YFSETQ. CDR3 length: 14 amino acids. The ends were cut back, 7 bases at V and 2 bases at J, with 15 bases in the middle. The CDR3 nucleotides are TGCGCCAGCCACTTCGGCCGGGGTCAAGAGACCCAGTACTTC. Its translation: CASHFGRGQETQYF.

The V gene is TRBV30, the J gene TRBJ1-5; maybe TRBD1 (5 bases). The V gene lost 1 base and the J gene lost 9 bases, with 13 bases spanning the gap. The germline gives CDR1 GTSNPN, CDR2 SVGIG (reference sequence). This CDR3 region has 13 residues. The CDR3 sequence: CAWSGLGVVPQHF. CDR3 bases: TGTGCCTGGAGTGGCTTAGGGGTAGTGCCCCAGCATTTT. The full variable domain, rest sourced from reference TRBV30 and TRBJ1-5, is SQTIHQWPATLVQPVGSPLSLECTVEGTSNPNLYWYRQAAGRGLQLLFYSVGIGQISSEVPQNLSASRPQDRQFILSSKKLLLSDSGFYLCAWSGLGVVPQHFGDGTRLSIL.

Only one count was recorded for this clone. The chain combines TRBV11-3 with TRBJ2-2, with 10 bases aligning to TRBD1. The germline gives CDR1 SGHNT, CDR2 YENEEA. Germline trimming cut 5 bases from V and 7 bases from J; bases unmatched to any gene: 10. The CDR3 covers 16 residues. CDR3 DNA: TGTGCCAGCAGCACCCCGGGACAGGGGAAGAGCGGGGAGCTGTTTTTT. It is translated as CASSTPGQGKSGELFF.

The rearrangement links TRBV10-3 to TRBJ2-5; a possible D gene is TRBD2 (6 bases). Germline V gives CDR1 ENHRY, CDR2 SYGVKD. The CDR3 spans 16 residues. V was shortened by 6 bases and J by 0 bases, with 17 bases between the two germline ends. CDR3 region: CAIRGLPGGYQETQYF. The CDR3 DNA reads TGTGCCATCAGGGGTCTTCCCGGGGGATACCAAGAGACCCAGTACTTC.

V gene TRBV18 combines with J gene TRBJ2-3, with TRBD2 as a possible D gene (5 bases). This CDR3 spans 15 amino acids. CDR1 is KGHSH, CDR2 LQKENI, per germline. Deletions cut 4 bases from V and 2 bases from J, with 13 bases between. CDR3 in amino acids: CASSLLLDSTDTQYF. Here the CDR3 DNA reads TGTGCCAGCTCACTCTTACTGGACTCCACAGATACGCAGTATTTT.

This clone occurred a few times. J is TRBJ1-2 and V is TRBV3-1 (or the pseudogene TRBV3-2); D perhaps matches TRBD1 (5 bases). The V and J ends lost 0 bases and 2 bases respectively, with 7 bases between them. Germline lookup yields CDR1 LGHDT and CDR2 YNNKEL (reference sequence). This CDR3 contains 14 residues. CDR3 nucleotide sequence: TGTGCCAGCAGCCAAGATCCAGGGAACTATGGCTACACCTTC. Amino acids: CASSQDPGNYGYTF.

This clone was recorded once. The chain links TRBV6-6 to TRBJ1-5; no reliable D call. With 2 bases removed from V and 6 bases from J, the gap between germline ends came to 5 bases. The CDR3 consists of 12 residues. CDR1 is MNHNY and CDR2 is SVGAGI in the germline V gene (reference sequence). In nucleotides, the CDR3 is TGTGCCAGCAGTTACGGAGTTCAGCCCCAGCATTTT. Translating it yields CASSYGVQPQHF.